The 9 T cell receptor beta chains in this list originate from one sample, sequenced in a study of neurological immune-mediated disorders (dated 2019 in TCRdb). Libraries were prepared through 5' RACE. The sample was run on an Illumina HiSeq 2500. TCRdb trimmed public reads at Q25 via fastp, called clones via MiXCR and kept in-frame beta chains. Rows with one shared CDR3 protein collapse into an entry with the most common genes and DNA. Within this sample are about 65,000 distinct CDR3 sequences, with approximately 4.2% of them counted one time only. The ten largest account for about 2.4% of the sample. What was sequenced was PBMCs. These receptors were taken from a man between 50 and 59 years old with multiple sclerosis.

This clonotype was counted at least ten times. The J gene is TRBJ1-2, the V gene TRBV6-1; D is unresolved. V lost 5 bases and J 4 bases, leaving 11 bases between the germline ends. CDR1 MNHNS and CDR2 SASEGT come from the germline V gene. The length of the CDR3 is 13 residues. The CDR3 spells CASSPQVGYGYTF. In DNA, the CDR3 is TGTGCCAGCAGTCCCCAGGTCGGCTATGGCTACACCTTC.

This rearrangement joins TRBV11-2 to TRBJ1-1; D not certain. The ends were cut back, 5 bases at V and 8 bases at J, with 15 bases in the middle. Germline CDR1 and CDR2: SGHAT and FQNNGV. The CDR3 is made up of 13 amino acids. DNA of the CDR3: TGTGCCAGCAGCCCCTCACGATTCACGGAAGCTTTCTTT. Residues: CASSPSRFTEAFF.

This clonotype has just a few counts. The chain recombines TRBV20-1 with TRBJ2-3; D unresolved. In germline, CDR1 is DFQATT, CDR2 SNEGSKA (reference sequence). The CDR3 extends over 15 amino acids. Trimming took off 3 bases at V and 1 base at J, with 14 bases between the two ends. The CDR3 region has the DNA TGCAGTGCTAGCTCGGAACGTCTCGGCACAGATACGCAGTATTTT. Translating it yields CSASSERLGTDTQYF.

This clonotype has a count of ten or more. In DNA form, the CDR3 reads TGTGCCAGCAGCGTAGTACAGGGGAGCACAGATACGCAGTATTTT. Protein: CASSVVQGSTDTQYF. The V call is TRBV9, the J call TRBJ2-3, with 7 bases lining up with TRBD1. After removal of 0 bases from V and 0 bases from J, the junction contained 1 base not matched to a gene. The CDR3 runs 15 residues. Germline-derived CDR1 and CDR2 are SGDLS and YYNGEE.

Ten or more counts support this clonotype. The chain employs TRBV29-1 and TRBJ1-2; D unclear. With 8 bases removed from V and 0 bases from J, the gap between germline ends came to 13 bases. CDR3 length equals 13 residues. Germline V gives CDR1 SQVTM, CDR2 ANQGSEA. Here the CDR3 reads CSTLPPANYGYTF. In nucleotides, the CDR3 is TGCAGCACACTCCCCCCCGCTAACTATGGCTACACCTTC.

This clonotype came up many times. The chain employs TRBV20-1 and TRBJ2-1, with 11 bases identical to TRBD2. The CDR3 extends over 17 amino acids. CDR1 DFQATT and CDR2 SNEGSKA come from the germline V gene (reference sequence). V trimming: 1 base; J trimming: 4 bases; junction bases outside the gene matches: 9. CDR3 nucleotides: TGCAGTGCTAGAGCCAACTCCGGGACTAGCGGATACAATGAGCAGTTCTTC. It codes for CSARANSGTSGYNEQFF.

This clonotype was counted many times. The CDR3 sequence: CASTEGLNTEAFF. The DNA of the CDR3 is TGCGCCAGCACCGAGGGCCTGAACACTGAAGCTTTCTTT. This chain joins TRBV5-1 and TRBJ1-1; D gene unclear. The length of the CDR3 is 13 residues. The ends were cut back, 6 bases at V and 0 bases at J, with 9 bases in the middle. Per the germline V gene, CDR1 is SGHRS and CDR2 is YFSETQ.

Many counts were recorded for this clonotype. This chain joins TRBV10-3 and TRBJ1-5; possibly TRBD1 for D (5 bases). Between the trimmed V and J ends, which lost 8 bases and 0 bases, there was a span of 14 bases. The CDR3 is 15 residues long. Germline V gene lookup returns CDR1 ENHRY and CDR2 SYGVKD. This CDR3 reads CAIGKDKYSNQPQHF. In DNA, the CDR3 is TGTGCCATCGGTAAGGACAAATATAGCAATCAGCCCCAGCATTTT.

The genes are TRBV5-1 and TRBJ2-7; D unclear. This CDR3 is built from 11 residues. V gave up 5 bases and J gave up 3 bases, with 6 bases separating them. Germline V gene data show CDR1 as SGHRS and CDR2 as YFSETQ. In DNA form, the CDR3 reads TGCGCCAGCAGGCTGAACTACGAGCAGTACTTC. Residues: CASRLNYEQYF.